This TCR beta chain is from a study of breast tumors, draining lymph nodes, adjacent tissues. Whole-study findings and limits: Tumor TCR diversity was below lymph nodes but above nontumor tissue.

The lymph nodes were axillary draining lymph nodes from breast cancer patients. This clonotype showed up many times. The antigen is undetermined. The ends were cut back, 0 bases at V and 5 bases at J, with 16 bases in the middle. This CDR3 contains 16 residues. The germline gives CDR1 SGHDN, CDR2 FVKESK. In TCRdb, the multiplex PCR reads were re-called with MiXCR into one record per CDR3 protein. This table has 85,000 to 130,000 distinct CDR3 sequences, roughly 20% appearing once. Sample: axillary lymph node tissue. The TCR comes from a female donor with breast cancer. Some clones in this sample may be carry-over from other donors' samples. The chain has TRBV14 and TRBJ1-2; maybe TRBD1 (5 bases). The DNA for the CDR3 is TGTGCCAGCAGCCAAGATCAGGGCCCAGATGTTTATGGCTACACCTTC. Protein: CASSQDQGPDVYGYTF.